Shown below are 22 T cell receptor beta chains from a single sample sequenced in a study of cytomegalovirus exposure and HLA in healthy donors. PCR used 60 Vbeta primers and 13 Jbeta primers. Produced via immunoSEQ multiplex PCR; TCRdb's table is partial and in-frame only. The table lists over 140,000 clones, approximately 80% of them singletons. Sequenced: PBMCs. These TCRs come from a man aged 45-60 years in good health and CMV-seronegative.

The V call is TRBV7-9, the J call TRBJ2-2; 8 positions match TRBD1. The trim removed 5 bases at V and 5 bases at J, leaving 7 bases unmatched. Germline V CDR1 and CDR2: SEHNR, FQNEAQ (reference sequence). The CDR3 runs to 15 residues. The CDR3: CASSQWDRPTGELFF. DNA of the CDR3: TGTGCCAGCAGCCAATGGGACAGGCCAACCGGGGAGCTGTTTTTT.

The chain uses TRBV7-9 and TRBJ1-2; 9 nucleotides match TRBD1. CDR3 length equals 14 residues. V lost 4 bases, J lost 7 bases, and 7 bases stayed unmatched. The V gene's germline CDR1 is SEHNR and CDR2 FQNEAQ (reference sequence). The CDR3 region is CASSSGQGLGGYTF. CDR3 DNA: TGTGCCAGCAGCTCAGGACAGGGGTTGGGTGGCTACACCTTC.

This sequence joins TRBV5-4 and TRBJ1-2, with TRBD1 as a possible D gene (5 bases). V lost 4 bases to trimming and J lost 5 bases, with 15 bases between them. CDR3 size: 14 residues. Germline V lookup: CDR1 SGHNT, CDR2 YYREEE (reference sequence). The CDR3 loop reads CASSGQGEGYGYTF. Written as DNA, the CDR3 is TGTGCCAGCAGCGGGCAGGGTGAAGGGTATGGCTACACCTTC.

The J gene is TRBJ2-7, the V gene TRBV30, with 8 bases identical to TRBD2. Germline CDR1 is GTSNPN and CDR2 is SVGIG (reference sequence). Trimming cost V 4 bases and J 4 bases; bases outside gene matches: 3. The CDR3 extends over 12 amino acids. The CDR3 protein is CAWTGGPYEQYF. The CDR3 nucleotides are TGTGCCTGGACGGGGGGGCCATACGAGCAGTACTTC. The entire variable domain, with the rest obtained from reference TRBV30 and TRBJ2-7, is as follows: SQTIHQWPATLVQPVGSPLSLECTVEGTSNPNLYWYRQAAGRGLQLLFYSVGIGQISSEVPQNLSASRPQDRQFILSSKKLLLSDSGFYLCAWTGGPYEQYFGPGTRLTVT.

The chain uses TRBV11-3 and TRBJ2-7; 7 positions agree with TRBD1. Per germline, CDR1 SGHNT and CDR2 YENEEA. Trimming took 5 bases from V and 4 from J; bases not matched to a gene: 5. There are 13 residues in the CDR3. This CDR3 is CASSLGGVYEQYF. The CDR3 DNA follows: TGTGCCAGCAGCCTAGGGGGCGTGTACGAGCAGTACTTC.

This clone was seen a handful of times. The V and J genes are TRBV28 and TRBJ1-5; 7 bases map to TRBD1. V dropped 9 bases and J dropped 0; count of bases not matched to a gene: 8. Germline assignment: CDR1 MDHEN and CDR2 SYDVKM. This CDR3 contains 15 residues. In DNA form, the CDR3 reads TGTGCCAGTCAACCAGGGGGACCTAGCAATCAGCCCCAGCATTTT. Its protein is CASQPGGPSNQPQHF.

This chain uses TRBV7-9 with TRBJ2-5; D may be TRBD1 (6 bases). Germline lookup yields CDR1 SEHNR and CDR2 FQNEAQ (reference sequence). Trimming removed 5 bases at V and 1 base at J, with 17 bases between. The CDR3 spans 16 residues. The CDR3 coding sequence is TGTGCCAGCAGCCCTAGTGGGGGCACCCTCCAAGAGACCCAGTACTTC. Amino acid sequence: CASSPSGGTLQETQYF.

The table lists this clone with a few counts. The chain has TRBV6-1 and TRBJ1-5; the D gene is possibly TRBD1 (5 bases). V shed 4 bases and J shed 0 bases, with 10 bases lying between them. Germline CDR1 and CDR2: MNHNS and SASEGT. The CDR3 spans 15 residues. CDR3 bases: TGTGCCAGCAGTGGACCGCAGGGTAGCAATCAGCCCCAGCATTTT. Its protein product is CASSGPQGSNQPQHF.

The J gene is TRBJ2-2, the V gene TRBV6-5, with 7 positions matching TRBD1. The CDR3 has 13 residues. Trimming took 6 bases from V and 7 from J; bases not matched to a gene: 5. Germline lookup yields CDR1 MNHEY and CDR2 SVGAGI. CDR3 DNA sequence: TGTGCCAGCAGAGACAGGGCTTTCGGGGAGCTGTTTTTT. This sequence encodes CASRDRAFGELFF.

This chain uses TRBV11-2 with TRBJ2-5; 7 bases map to TRBD1. Germline CDR1 reads SGHAT; CDR2 reads FQNNGV. V shed 1 base and J 4 bases; nucleotides not matched to a gene: 12. This CDR3 comprises 17 residues. CDR3 in DNA: TGTGCCAGCAGCTTAGTAGGGGGCAGGGGAGCCTCAGAGACCCAGTACTTC. It translates to CASSLVGGRGASETQYF.

The V call is TRBV6-6, the J call TRBJ2-7; TRBD1 matches at 10 bases. This CDR3 comprises 14 residues. Germline values: CDR1 MNHNY, CDR2 SVGAGI (reference sequence). V lost 6 bases, J lost 4 bases, and 6 bases stayed unmatched. In nucleotides, the CDR3 is TGTGCCAGCAGACTCGGACAGGGGGGGTACGAGCAGTACTTC. Its translation is CASRLGQGGYEQYF.

V gene TRBV7-2 combines with J gene TRBJ2-5; TRBD1 might be the D (5 bases). Between the trimmed V and J ends, which lost 1 base and 10 bases, there was a span of 13 bases. The CDR3 sequence is 13 residues long. From germline, CDR1 is SGHTA and CDR2 FQGNSA. CDR3 DNA sequence: TGTGCCAGCAGCTTAGGTCTGGTAGGGGACCAGTACTTC. This sequence encodes CASSLGLVGDQYF.

The V call is TRBV7-2, the J call TRBJ2-2; D ambiguous. The germline V gene encodes CDR1 SGHTA and CDR2 FQGNSA. V dropped 1 base and J dropped 5 bases, with 8 bases sitting between them. CDR3 size: 14 residues. CDR3 loop: CASSLVAETGELFF. For the CDR3, the DNA is TGTGCCAGCAGCTTAGTGGCGGAGACCGGGGAGCTGTTTTTT.

V and J are TRBV4-1 and TRBJ2-1; TRBD2 aligns across 10 bases. Germline loops: CDR1 MGHRA, CDR2 YSYEKL. The CDR3 is made up of 16 amino acids. V shed 6 bases, J shed 3 bases, and the junction held 8 bases outside the gene matches. In DNA form, the CDR3 reads TGCGCCAGCAGATTACATACTAGCGGGATCTACAATGAGCAGTTCTTC. Protein product: CASRLHTSGIYNEQFF.

The sample holds a few counts of this clone. This chain links TRBV19 with TRBJ2-2; D possibly corresponds to TRBD1 (6 bases). Trimming took 7 bases from V and 0 from J, leaving 12 bases between them. The CDR3 loop spans 15 amino acids. CDR1 and CDR2 from the germline V gene are LNHDA and SQIVND (reference sequence). The CDR3 bases are TGTGCCAGTACTAACAGGGCTGCGAACACCGGGGAGCTGTTTTTT. As protein: CASTNRAANTGELFF. Supplemented by reference TRBV19 and TRBJ2-2, the full variable domain reads DGGITQSPKYLFRKEGQNVTLSCEQNLNHDAMYWYRQDPGQGLRLIYYSQIVNDFQKGDIAEGYSVSREKKESFPLTVTSAQKNPTAFYLCASTNRAANTGELFFGEGSRLTVL.

The V call is TRBV30, the J call TRBJ2-2, with D possibly being TRBD1 (6 bases). Germline V gene lookup returns CDR1 GTSNPN and CDR2 SVGIG (reference sequence). V was pared by 4 bases and J by 0 bases, with 18 bases between. There are 17 residues in the CDR3. CDR3 protein: CAWTRGADSANTGELFF. CDR3 nucleotide sequence: TGTGCCTGGACCCGAGGAGCGGACAGTGCGAACACCGGGGAGCTGTTTTTT.

The chain employs TRBV7-6 and TRBJ1-1; TRBD1 might be the D (5 bases). The V and J ends lost 2 bases and 5 bases respectively, with 15 bases between them. Germline V gives CDR1 SGHVS, CDR2 FNYEAQ. The CDR3 has 15 amino acids. CDR3 nucleotides: TGTGCCAGCAGCTTACAGACAGTGGGGCTGACTGAAGCTTTCTTT. This translates into CASSLQTVGLTEAFF.

The chain is built from TRBV4-2 and TRBJ2-1; 9 bases agree with TRBD2. The germline V gene has CDR1 LGHNA and CDR2 YNFKEQ. The V gene end was trimmed by 2 bases and the J gene end by 6 bases; junction bases not matched to a gene: 8. CDR3 length: 16 amino acids. Written as DNA, the CDR3 is TGTGCCAGCAGCCAAACTACTAGCGGGTCTGGCAATGAGCAGTTCTTC. Its protein product is CASSQTTSGSGNEQFF.

The CDR3 is CASSDRDRAPPAFF. CDR3 nucleotide sequence: TGTGCCAGCAGTGACCGGGACAGAGCGCCGCCAGCTTTCTTT. The gene calls are TRBV6-6 and TRBJ1-1, with 7 bases that match TRBD1. V lost 5 bases to trimming and J lost 10 bases; unmatched junction nucleotides: 13. The CDR3 contains 14 residues. Germline V lookup: CDR1 MNHNY, CDR2 SVGAGI (reference sequence).

This chain joins TRBV2 and TRBJ2-5; TRBD2 agrees at 12 bases. Germline V gene lookup returns CDR1 SNHLY and CDR2 FYNNEI. Trimming removed 2 bases from V and 5 bases from J; junction bases left unmatched: 9. CDR3 size: 17 residues. The CDR3 DNA reads TGTGCCAGCAGTGAATCCCCTAGCGGGGGGGTTCTGGAGACCCAGTACTTC. It is translated as CASSESPSGGVLETQYF.

The chain is built from TRBV25-1 and TRBJ2-1; D remains unclear. Germline V gene data show CDR1 as MGHDK and CDR2 as SYGVNS. The CDR3 is 11 residues long. Trimming left V 4 bases short and J 10 bases short, with 8 bases between. This CDR3 is CASSGYLEQFF. The CDR3, as DNA: TGTGCCAGCAGTGGATACCTGGAGCAGTTCTTC.

The chain joins TRBV6-6 to TRBJ2-3; 8 bases agree with TRBD1. Germline trimming cut 7 bases from V and 4 bases from J; bases unmatched to any gene: 10. The germline V gene encodes CDR1 MNHNY and CDR2 SVGAGI (reference sequence). The CDR3 contains 15 residues. The CDR3 sequence: CASTTGGRNSDTQYF. The CDR3, as DNA: TGTGCCAGCACCACAGGGGGGCGTAATTCAGATACGCAGTATTTT.